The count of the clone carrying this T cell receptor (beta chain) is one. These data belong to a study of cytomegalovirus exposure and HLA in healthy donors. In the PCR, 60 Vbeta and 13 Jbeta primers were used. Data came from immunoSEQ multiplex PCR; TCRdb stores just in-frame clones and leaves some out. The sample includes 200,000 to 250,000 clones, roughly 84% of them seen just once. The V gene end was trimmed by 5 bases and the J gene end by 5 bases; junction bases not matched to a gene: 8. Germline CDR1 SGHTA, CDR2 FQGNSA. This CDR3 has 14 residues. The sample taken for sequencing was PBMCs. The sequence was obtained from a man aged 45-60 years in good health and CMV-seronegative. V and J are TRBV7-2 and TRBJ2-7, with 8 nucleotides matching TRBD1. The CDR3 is CASSPRQGNNEQYF. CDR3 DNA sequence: TGTGCCAGCAGCCCCCGACAGGGGAATAACGAGCAGTACTTC.